This TCR beta chain is drawn from a study of T cell responses to AZD1222 COVID-19 vaccine. Findings and limits, study-wide: The CD4 TCRs associated with vaccination extended across spike and predominated at 160-218 and 743-854. Repertoires were sampled only after the peak T cell response. Close to half of all spike-specific TCRs reportedly target regions of the variants that are unmutated. Clonal diversity was possibly underestimated; the donors were predominantly white British and more often female.

With regard to this clone: The antigen remains undetermined.

Clones were sequenced by immunoSEQ multiplex PCR, and TCRdb holds only the in-frame ones, with some missing. Of about 140,000 clones in the sample, approximately 89% were seen once. The sequencing here drew on peripheral blood, taken 28 days after the second AZD1222 dose. This TCR was sampled from an adult who received the AZD1222 COVID-19 vaccine.

The chain's CDR3 is CSAPGQGGEKLFF. The CDR3 nucleotides are TGCAGCGCCCCTGGGCAGGGTGGGGAAAAACTGTTTTTT. The rearrangement uses TRBV29-1 and TRBJ1-4; a possible D gene is TRBD1 (5 bases). Deletions cut 7 bases from V and 8 bases from J, with 17 bases between. There are 13 residues in the CDR3. From germline, CDR1 is SQVTM and CDR2 ANQGSEA.